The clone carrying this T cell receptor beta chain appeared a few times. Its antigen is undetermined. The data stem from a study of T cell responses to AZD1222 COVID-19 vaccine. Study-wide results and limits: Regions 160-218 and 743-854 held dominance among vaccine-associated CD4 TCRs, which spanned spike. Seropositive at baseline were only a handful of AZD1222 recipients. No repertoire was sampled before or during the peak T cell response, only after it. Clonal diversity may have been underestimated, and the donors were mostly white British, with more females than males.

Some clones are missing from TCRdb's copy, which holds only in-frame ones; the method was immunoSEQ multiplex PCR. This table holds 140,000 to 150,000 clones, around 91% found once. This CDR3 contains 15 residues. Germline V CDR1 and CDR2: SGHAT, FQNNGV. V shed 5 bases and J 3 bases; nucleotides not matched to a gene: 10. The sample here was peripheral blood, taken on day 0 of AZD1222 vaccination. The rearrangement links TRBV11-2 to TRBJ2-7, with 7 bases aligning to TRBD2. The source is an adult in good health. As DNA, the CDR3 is TGTGCCAGCAGCATAGGACTGGGAGGGCACTACGAGCAGTACTTC. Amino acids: CASSIGLGGHYEQYF.